This TCR beta chain comes out of a study of cytomegalovirus exposure and HLA in healthy donors. V was cut by 3 bases and J by 5 bases, with 19 bases left in between. Looked up from germline, CDR1 is SGHAT and CDR2 is FQNNGV. The CDR3 loop spans 16 amino acids. The PCR used 60 Vbeta and 13 Jbeta primers. TCRdb's copy holds only in-frame clones and misses some; the assay was immunoSEQ multiplex PCR. Of 80,000 to 100,000 clones in the sample, roughly 81% were seen once. This receptor was taken from a man aged 35-49 years in good health and CMV-seronegative. V is TRBV11-2 and J is TRBJ2-5, with D maybe TRBD1 (5 bases). The sample comprised PBMCs. CDR3 in DNA: TGTGCCAGCAGCTTTACGACAGAGTCCCGGTATGAGACCCAGTACTTC. Translation gives CASSFTTESRYETQYF.